This TCR beta chain stems from a study of OX40 agonist ivuxolimab in advanced cancers. Overall study findings and caveats: At doses 0.1 to 3.0 mg/kg, CD4+ and CD8+ clones expanded. Not determined was the antigen specificity of the expanded peripheral T cells.

V was pared by 10 bases and J by 2 bases, with 13 bases of the junction left unmatched. There are 17 residues in the CDR3. As to this clone: Its antigen is currently unknown.

Clones were sequenced by immunoSEQ multiplex PCR, and TCRdb holds only the in-frame ones, with some missing. The table has tens of thousands of clones, roughly nine tenths seen once. The V call is TRBV23-1, the J call TRBJ2-2; 10 bases map to TRBD2. TRBV23-1 is classed as an ORF, of uncertain function. Sequenced material: CD4+ or CD8+ T cells sorted from blood, taken in a trial of the OX40 agonist ivuxolimab. The TCR sequence derives from an adult with an advanced solid tumor such as melanoma, head and neck, liver or kidney cancer. In nucleotides, the CDR3 is TGCGCCACCCCAAGCCTAGCGGGAGTCTCCAACACCGGGGAGCTGTTTTTT. The encoded protein is CATPSLAGVSNTGELFF.